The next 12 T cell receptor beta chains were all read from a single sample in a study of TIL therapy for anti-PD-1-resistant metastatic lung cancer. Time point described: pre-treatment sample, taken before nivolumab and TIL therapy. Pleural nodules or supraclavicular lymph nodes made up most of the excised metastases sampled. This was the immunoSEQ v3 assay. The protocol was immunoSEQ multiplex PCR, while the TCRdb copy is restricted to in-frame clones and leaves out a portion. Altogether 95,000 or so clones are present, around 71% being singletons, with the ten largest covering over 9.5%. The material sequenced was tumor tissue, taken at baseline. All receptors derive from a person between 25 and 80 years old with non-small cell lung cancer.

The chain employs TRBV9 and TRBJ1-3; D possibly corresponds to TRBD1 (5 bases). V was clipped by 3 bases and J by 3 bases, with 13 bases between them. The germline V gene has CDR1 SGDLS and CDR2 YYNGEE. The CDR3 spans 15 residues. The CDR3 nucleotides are TGTGCCAGCAGCGGCGGACACCTACTTGGAAACACCATATATTTT. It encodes CASSGGHLLGNTIYF.

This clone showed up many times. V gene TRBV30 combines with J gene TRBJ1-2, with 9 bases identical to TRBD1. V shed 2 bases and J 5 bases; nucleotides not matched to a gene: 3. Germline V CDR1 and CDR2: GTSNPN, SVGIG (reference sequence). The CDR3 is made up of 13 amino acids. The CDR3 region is CAWSLQGAYGYTF. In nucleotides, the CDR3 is TGTGCCTGGAGTCTACAGGGGGCATATGGCTACACCTTC.

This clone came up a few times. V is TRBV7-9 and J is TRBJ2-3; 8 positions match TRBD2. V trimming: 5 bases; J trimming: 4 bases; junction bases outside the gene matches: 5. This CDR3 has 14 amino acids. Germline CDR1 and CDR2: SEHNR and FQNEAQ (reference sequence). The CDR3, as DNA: TGTGCCAGCAGCCTTGGACTAGCAGCAGATACGCAGTATTTT. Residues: CASSLGLAADTQYF.

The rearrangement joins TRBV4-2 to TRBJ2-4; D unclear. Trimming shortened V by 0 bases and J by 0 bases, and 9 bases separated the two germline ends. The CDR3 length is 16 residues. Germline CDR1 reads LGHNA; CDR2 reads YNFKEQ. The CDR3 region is CASSQEGNLAKNIQYF. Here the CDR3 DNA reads TGTGCCAGCAGCCAAGAGGGCAATTTAGCCAAAAACATTCAGTACTTC.

The CDR3: CSASLFGVSAGYTF. The CDR3 DNA is TGCAGTGCTAGTCTCTTTGGGGTATCTGCTGGCTACACCTTC. The chain links TRBV20-1 to TRBJ1-2; D is undetermined. The CDR3 length is 14 residues. The V gene lost 3 bases and the J gene lost 7 bases, with 18 bases spanning the gap. Germline V gives CDR1 DFQATT, CDR2 SNEGSKA (reference sequence).

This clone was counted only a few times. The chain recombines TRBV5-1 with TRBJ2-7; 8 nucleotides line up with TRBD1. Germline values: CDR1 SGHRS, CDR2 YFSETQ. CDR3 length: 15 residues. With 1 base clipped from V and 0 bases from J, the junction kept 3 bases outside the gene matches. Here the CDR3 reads CASSLKGQDSYEQYF. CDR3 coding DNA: TGCGCCAGCAGCTTGAAGGGACAGGACTCCTACGAGCAGTACTTC.

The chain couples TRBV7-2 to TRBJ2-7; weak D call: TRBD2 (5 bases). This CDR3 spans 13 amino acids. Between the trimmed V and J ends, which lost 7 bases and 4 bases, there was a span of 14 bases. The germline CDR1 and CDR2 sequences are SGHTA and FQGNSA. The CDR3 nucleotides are TGTGCCAGCACAGGAGCGAGGACTTACGAGCAGTACTTC. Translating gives CASTGARTYEQYF.

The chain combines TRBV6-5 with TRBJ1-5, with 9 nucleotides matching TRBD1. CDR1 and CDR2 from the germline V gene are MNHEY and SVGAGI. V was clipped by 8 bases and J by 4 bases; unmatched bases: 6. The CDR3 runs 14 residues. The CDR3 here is CASWSGQGNQPQHF. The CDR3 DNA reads TGTGCCAGCTGGAGCGGACAGGGGAATCAGCCCCAGCATTTT.

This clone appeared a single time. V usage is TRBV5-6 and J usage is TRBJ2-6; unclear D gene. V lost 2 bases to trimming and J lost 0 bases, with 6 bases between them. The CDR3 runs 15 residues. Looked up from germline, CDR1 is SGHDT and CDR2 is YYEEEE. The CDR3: CASSFTGSGANVLTF. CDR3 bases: TGTGCCAGCAGCTTTACTGGCTCTGGGGCCAACGTCCTGACTTTC.

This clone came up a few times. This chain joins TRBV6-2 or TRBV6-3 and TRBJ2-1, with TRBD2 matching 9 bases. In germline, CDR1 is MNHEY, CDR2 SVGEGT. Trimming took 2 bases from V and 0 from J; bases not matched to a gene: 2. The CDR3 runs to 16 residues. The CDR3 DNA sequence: TGTGCCAGCAGTTACGGTAGCGGGAGCTCCTACAATGAGCAGTTCTTC. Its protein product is CASSYGSGSSYNEQFF.

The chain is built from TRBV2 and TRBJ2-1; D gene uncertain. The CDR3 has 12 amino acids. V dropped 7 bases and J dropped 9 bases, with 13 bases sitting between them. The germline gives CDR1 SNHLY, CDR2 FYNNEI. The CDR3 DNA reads TGTGCCAGCAAGGATGACTCCCGTGAGCAGTTCTTC. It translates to CASKDDSREQFF.

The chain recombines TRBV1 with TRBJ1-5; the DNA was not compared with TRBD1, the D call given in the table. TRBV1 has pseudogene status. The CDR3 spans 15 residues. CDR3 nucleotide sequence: TGCACCAGCAGGACCAACAGGGGAAGTAATCAGCCCCAGCATTTT. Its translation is CTSRTNRGSNQPQHF.